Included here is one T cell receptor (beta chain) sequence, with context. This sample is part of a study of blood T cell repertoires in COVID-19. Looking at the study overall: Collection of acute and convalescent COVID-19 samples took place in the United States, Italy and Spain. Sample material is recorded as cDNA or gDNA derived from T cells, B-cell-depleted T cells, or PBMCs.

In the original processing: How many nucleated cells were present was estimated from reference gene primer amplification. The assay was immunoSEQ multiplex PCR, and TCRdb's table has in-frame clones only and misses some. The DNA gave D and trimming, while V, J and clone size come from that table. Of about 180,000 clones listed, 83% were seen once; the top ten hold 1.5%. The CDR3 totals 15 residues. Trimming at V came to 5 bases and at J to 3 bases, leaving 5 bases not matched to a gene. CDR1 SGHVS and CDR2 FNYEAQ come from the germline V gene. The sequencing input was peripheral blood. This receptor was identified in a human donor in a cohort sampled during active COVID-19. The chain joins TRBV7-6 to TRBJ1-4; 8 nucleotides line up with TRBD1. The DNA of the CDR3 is TGTGCCAGCAGCGGACAGGGATTGTCTAATGAAAAACTGTTTTTT. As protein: CASSGQGLSNEKLFF.